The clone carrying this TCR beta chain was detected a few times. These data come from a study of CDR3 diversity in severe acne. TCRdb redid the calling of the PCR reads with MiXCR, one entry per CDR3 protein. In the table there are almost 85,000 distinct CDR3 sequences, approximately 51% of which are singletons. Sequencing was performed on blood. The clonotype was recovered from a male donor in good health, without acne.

In nucleotides, the CDR3 is TGTGCCAGCACCTACAGGGGGCGAGAGACCCAGTACTTC. It encodes CASTYRGRETQYF. The chain links TRBV2 to TRBJ2-5; 9 positions agree with TRBD1. V lost 7 bases to trimming and J lost 4 bases; unmatched junction nucleotides: 4. There are 13 residues in the CDR3. CDR1 is SNHLY and CDR2 is FYNNEI in the germline V gene.